This TCR beta chain stems from a study of CD8+ T cells in alopecia areata. Investigators isolated RNA and reverse transcribed it into cDNA to act as the sequencing template. Some clones are missing from TCRdb's copy, which holds only in-frame ones; the method was immunoSEQ multiplex PCR. This table has about 150,000 clones, around half appearing once. Only one count was recorded for this clone. V was cut by 5 bases and J by 6 bases, with 17 bases left in between. This CDR3 contains 14 residues. Looked up from germline, CDR1 is SGHTA and CDR2 is FQGNSA. The sample in question was CD8+ T cells sorted from blood, obtained at week 0. The source is a human donor with alopecia areata. The rearrangement joins TRBV7-2 to TRBJ2-7; the D gene is possibly TRBD1 (6 bases). This chain's CDR3 is CASSPWAGVGEQYF. CDR3 sequence (DNA): TGTGCCAGCAGCCCCTGGGCAGGGGTGGGCGAGCAGTACTTC.